This T cell receptor beta chain was obtained from a study of shared clonotypes between healthy human individuals. General study points: About 5% of naive CD4 clonotypes were shared across several donors.

The method was immunoSEQ multiplex PCR; TCRdb's version includes in-frame clones alone and lacks a portion of them. The data show about a million clones, approximately 80% seen once. J was trimmed by 5 bases and V by 3 bases; bases with no gene match: 6. Germline loops: CDR1 MDHEN, CDR2 SYDVKM. This CDR3 is 15 amino acids long. Worth noting for this clone: The antigen remains unidentified.

The TCR was taken from a man in his late teens or twenties in good health. Some clones in this sample may be carry-over from other donors' samples. Sequenced: memory CD4+ T cells from PBMCs. Subset reported: CD45RA-negative fraction. The chain links TRBV28 to TRBJ1-5; 8 bases are shared with TRBD1. The CDR3 DNA sequence: TGTGCCAGCAGTTTGCTGGACAGGGCGGATCAGCCCCAGCATTTT. Protein: CASSLLDRADQPQHF.